The following is a T cell receptor beta chain sequence with its context. Its matching antigen is unknown. Libraries were prepared by immunoSEQ multiplex PCR; TCRdb keeps only in-frame clonotypes and omits some of them. The sample comprises roughly 170,000 clones, around 90% of which are singletons, and approximately 0.5% rests with the top ten. V was clipped by 5 bases and J by 4 bases, with 11 bases between them. The CDR3 sequence is 13 residues long. The germline V gene encodes CDR1 SGHTA and CDR2 FQGTGA. This specimen comes from a study of T cell responses to AZD1222 COVID-19 vaccine. Findings and limits, study-wide: At 160-218 and 743-854, vaccine-associated CD4 TCRs were dominant, and they spanned spike. Unmutated variant regions are reportedly the target of nearly half of TCRs that are spike-specific.

The V gene is TRBV7-3, the J gene TRBJ2-5; D not certain. The source was peripheral blood, collected on day 0 of AZD1222 vaccination. This TCR was sampled from an adult in good health. The CDR3 here is CASSPSLGETQYF. The CDR3 DNA follows: TGTGCCAGCAGCCCCAGCTTGGGAGAGACCCAGTACTTC.